Below, 5 T cell receptor beta chains from the same sample are listed, as sequenced in a study of OX40 agonist ivuxolimab in advanced cancers. Repertoires were generated with immunoSEQ multiplex PCR, while TCRdb's copy carries only in-frame clones and drops some. The table records tens of thousands of clones, around 83% of them present only once. The specimen comprised CD4+ or CD8+ T cells sorted from blood, sampled in a trial of the OX40 agonist ivuxolimab. All receptors derive from an adult with an advanced solid tumor such as melanoma, head and neck, liver or kidney cancer.

The genes are TRBV28 and TRBJ1-3; TRBD1 is a possible D gene (5 bases). Trimming left V 0 bases short and J 0 bases short, with 9 bases between. CDR1 and CDR2 (germline): MDHEN, SYDVKM. The CDR3 spans 16 residues. The CDR3 DNA sequence: TGTGCCAGCAGTTTATGGGGGCCCTCCTCTGGAAACACCATATATTTT. As protein: CASSLWGPSSGNTIYF.

CDR3: CASSQDIHTDTQYF. The CDR3 coding sequence is TGCGCCAGCAGCCAAGATATCCACACAGATACGCAGTATTTT. The V and J genes are TRBV4-3 and TRBJ2-3; D is unclear. Trimming took off 0 bases at V and 2 bases at J, with 6 bases between the two ends. CDR3 size: 14 residues. CDR1 and CDR2 (germline): LGHNA, YSLEER.

This chain connects TRBV5-1 to TRBJ2-3, with D hard to call. Germline assignment: CDR1 SGHRS and CDR2 YFSETQ. V dropped 2 bases and J dropped 0 bases, with 10 bases sitting between them. This CDR3 is 15 amino acids long. CDR3 DNA: TGCGCCAGCAGCTTTAGCCCGTCGAGCACAGATACGCAGTATTTT. Its protein is CASSFSPSSTDTQYF.

The CDR3 DNA reads TGCGCCAGCAGCCTACGGACAGGGTTTGATCCAGATACGCAGTATTTT. Amino acid sequence: CASSLRTGFDPDTQYF. The chain carries TRBV4-3 and TRBJ2-3, with TRBD1 matching over 8 bases. V trimming: 4 bases; J trimming: 4 bases; junction bases outside the gene matches: 10. The CDR3 covers 16 residues. Per the germline V gene, CDR1 is LGHNA and CDR2 is YSLEER.

The rearrangement uses TRBV5-1 and TRBJ2-3, with D unresolved. The germline V and J ends were trimmed by 1 base and 6 bases, with 6 bases remaining between them. The length of the CDR3 is 12 residues. Germline V gene data show CDR1 as SGHRS and CDR2 as YFSETQ. The CDR3 DNA follows: TGCGCCAGCAGCTTGTCTTCTGATACGCAGTATTTT. Residues: CASSLSSDTQYF.